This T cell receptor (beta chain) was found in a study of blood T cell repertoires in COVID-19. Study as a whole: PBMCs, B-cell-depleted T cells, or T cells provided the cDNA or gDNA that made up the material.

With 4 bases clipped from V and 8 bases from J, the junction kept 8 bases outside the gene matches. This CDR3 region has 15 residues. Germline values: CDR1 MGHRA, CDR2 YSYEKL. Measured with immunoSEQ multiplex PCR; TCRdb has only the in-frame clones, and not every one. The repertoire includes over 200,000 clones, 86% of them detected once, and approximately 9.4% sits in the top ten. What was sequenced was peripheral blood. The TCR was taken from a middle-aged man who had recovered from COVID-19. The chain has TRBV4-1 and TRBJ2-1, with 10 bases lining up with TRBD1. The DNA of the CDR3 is TGCGCCAGCAGCCTAAGGACAGGGGGGAGTGATGAGCAGTTCTTC. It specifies CASSLRTGGSDEQFF.